This T cell receptor beta chain was documented in a study of blood T cell repertoires in COVID-19. Germline CDR1 and CDR2: MNHEY and SMNVEV (reference sequence). V shed 5 bases and J shed 2 bases, with 9 bases lying between them. The CDR3 sequence is 13 residues long. This clone was found once. Only in-frame clones appear in the TCRdb table, and some are missing; sequencing was by immunoSEQ multiplex PCR. Seen here are about 480,000 clones, roughly 90% observed once, and the top ten hold around 1.9%. What was sequenced was PBMCs or T cells enriched from blood (not recorded which). The receptor was isolated from a woman aged 35 to 49 who had recovered from COVID-19. The J gene is TRBJ1-2, the V gene TRBV27, with D unresolved. The DNA for the CDR3 is TGTGCCAGCAGTCTCTCCCGGAACTATGGCTACACCTTC. Protein product: CASSLSRNYGYTF.